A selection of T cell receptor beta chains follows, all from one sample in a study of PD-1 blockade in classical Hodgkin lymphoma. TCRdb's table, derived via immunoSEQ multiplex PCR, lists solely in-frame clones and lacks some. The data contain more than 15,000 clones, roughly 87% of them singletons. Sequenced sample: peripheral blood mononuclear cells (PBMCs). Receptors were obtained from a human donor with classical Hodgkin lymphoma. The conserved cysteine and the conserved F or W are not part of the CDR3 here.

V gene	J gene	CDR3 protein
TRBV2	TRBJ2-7	ASRLAFGNYEQY
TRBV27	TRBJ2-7	ASSPGLARLYEQY
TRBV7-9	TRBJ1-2	ASGQANYGYT
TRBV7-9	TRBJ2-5	ASSSGQGRETQY
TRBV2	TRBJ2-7	ASTPGQTYEQY
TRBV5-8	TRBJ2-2	ASSIFTPPEALANTGELF
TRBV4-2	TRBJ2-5	ASSQDRGILAETQY
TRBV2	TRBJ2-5	ASSTSGRGQETQY
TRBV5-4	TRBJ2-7	ASSNPRDRAHEQY
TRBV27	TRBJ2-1	ASTSGRYNEQF
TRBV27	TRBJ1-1	ASSHLGRALEAF
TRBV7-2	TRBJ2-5	ASSFKGSKTQY
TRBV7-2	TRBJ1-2	ASSPGTGNGYT
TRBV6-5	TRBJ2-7	ASSYDGQTVTYEQY
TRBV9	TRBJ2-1	ASSGEGLAGVDEQF
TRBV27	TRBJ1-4	ARPCRARQSNEKLF
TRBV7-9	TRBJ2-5	ASSSGTSGFKETQY
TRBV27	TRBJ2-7	ASSLRVGTGTYEQY
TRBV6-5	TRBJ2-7	ASRLGRGSSYEQY
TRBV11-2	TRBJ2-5	ASSSGLRETQY
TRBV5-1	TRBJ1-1	ASSFRENTEAF
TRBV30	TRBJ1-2	AWSKGAQGYT
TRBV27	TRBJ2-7	ASSFRDRTLGEQY
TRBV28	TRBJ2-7	ASSFGGGHEQY
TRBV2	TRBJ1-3	ASRSNGNTIY
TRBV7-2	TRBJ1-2	ASSLRAGDGYT
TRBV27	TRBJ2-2	ASSPGDTGELF
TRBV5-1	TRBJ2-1	ASSQGGWSNDKQF
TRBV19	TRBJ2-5	ASSRPGQGSETQY
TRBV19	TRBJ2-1	ASSISTFTYNEQF
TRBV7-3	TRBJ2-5	ASSFTRDRGTSGSQETQY
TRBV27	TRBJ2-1	ASSPRRVYNEQF
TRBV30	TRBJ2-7	AWSDGTRSEQY
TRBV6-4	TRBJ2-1	ASSDSFNEQF
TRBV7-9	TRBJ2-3	ASSLDSRGGFTDTQY
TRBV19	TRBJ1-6	ASSIQGSNSPLH
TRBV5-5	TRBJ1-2	ASSSGQGQGYGYT
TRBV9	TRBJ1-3	ASSVSQGGTGNTIY
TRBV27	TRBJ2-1	ASSFRTGKEF
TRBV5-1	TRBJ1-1	ASSLGQPNTEAF
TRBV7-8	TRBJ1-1	ASSFSGDTEAF
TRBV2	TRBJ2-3	ASSEWGGEISTDTQY
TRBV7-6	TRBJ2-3	ASSLSPGNTDTQY
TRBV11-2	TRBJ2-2	ASSLHQGGELF
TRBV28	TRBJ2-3	ASAPRDSISTDTQY
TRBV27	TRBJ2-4	ASSVQGAQGNIQY
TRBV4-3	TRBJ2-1	ASSQDWTSGVQNEQF
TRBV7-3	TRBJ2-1	ASSLTGTHSVGEQF
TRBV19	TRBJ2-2	ASSIGGRALSSGELF
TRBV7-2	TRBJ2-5	ASSLRLRQETQY
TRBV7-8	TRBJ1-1	ASSLDRGEAF
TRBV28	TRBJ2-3	ASSPTLGQPSTDTQY
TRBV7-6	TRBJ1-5	ASSSQTGGQNQPQH
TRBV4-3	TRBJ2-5	ASSQGPDRDETQY
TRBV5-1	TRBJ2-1	ASSWIGRDNEQF
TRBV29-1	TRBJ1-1	SVMTGGMNTEAF
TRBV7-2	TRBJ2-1	ASSLGLAGGRSSYNEQF
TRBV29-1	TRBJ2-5	SVEGDRLQREKEETQY